This T cell receptor beta chain was identified during a study of blood T cell repertoires in COVID-19. The method was immunoSEQ multiplex PCR; TCRdb's version includes in-frame clones alone and lacks a portion of them. The sample lists around 190,000 clones, approximately 73% occurring once. Cohorts were assigned according to the clinical history that participants reported. Germline V CDR1 and CDR2: SGHRS, YFSETQ. The length of the CDR3 is 16 residues. V was cut by 0 bases and J by 7 bases, with 19 bases left in between. The chain uses TRBV5-1 and TRBJ1-2; no clear D gene. This TCR derives from a woman aged 45-65 years with acute COVID-19. Specimen: PBMCs or T cells enriched from blood (not recorded which). CDR3 nucleotides: TGCGCCAGCAGCTTGGAAGGTGAGAACCGCGAGGCTGGCTACACCTTC. Its translation: CASSLEGENREAGYTF.